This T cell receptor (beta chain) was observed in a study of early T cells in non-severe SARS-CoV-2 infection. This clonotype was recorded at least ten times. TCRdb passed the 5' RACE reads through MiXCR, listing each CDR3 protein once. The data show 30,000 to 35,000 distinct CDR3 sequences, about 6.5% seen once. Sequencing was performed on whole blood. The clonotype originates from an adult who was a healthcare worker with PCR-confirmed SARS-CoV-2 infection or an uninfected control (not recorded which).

In nucleotides, the CDR3 is TGTGCCAGCAGCCATATCATGACGGTGAACACCGGGGAGCTGTTTTTT. Translating it yields CASSHIMTVNTGELFF. J is TRBJ2-2 and V is TRBV4-2; D gene ambiguous. The V and J ends lost 3 bases and 1 base respectively, with 12 bases between them. The CDR3 length is 16 residues. Germline CDR1 LGHNA, CDR2 YNFKEQ.